The 32 T cell receptor beta chains below come from one sample, sequenced in a study of cytomegalovirus exposure and HLA in healthy donors. It was with 60 Vbeta and 13 Jbeta primers that the PCR ran. Sequencing used immunoSEQ multiplex PCR; TCRdb keeps in-frame clones, though not all of them. Here the sample table reports 150,000 to 200,000 clones. The sample was PBMCs. The origin of the receptors is a man aged 25-45 years in good health and CMV-seronegative.

The chain recombines TRBV28 with TRBJ2-1; 10 bases are shared with TRBD1. V shed 5 bases and J 4 bases; nucleotides not matched to a gene: 5. This CDR3 has 15 amino acids. CDR1 is MDHEN, CDR2 SYDVKM, per germline. CDR3 amino acids: CASSPTGGLYNEQFF. As DNA, the CDR3 is TGTGCCAGCAGTCCGACAGGGGGCTTATACAATGAGCAGTTCTTC.

The chain employs TRBV9 and TRBJ2-5; 11 bases line up with TRBD1. The CDR3 loop spans 14 amino acids. V gave up 3 bases and J gave up 4 bases; unmatched junction bases: 2. Germline lookup yields CDR1 SGDLS and CDR2 YYNGEE. The CDR3, as DNA: TGTGCCAGCAGCGGCGGACAGGGGGCAGAGACCCAGTACTTC. This codes for CASSGGQGAETQYF.

The chain joins TRBV19 to TRBJ2-1, with 7 bases fitting TRBD1. After removal of 1 base from V and 3 bases from J, the junction contained 12 bases not matched to a gene. The CDR3 has 18 amino acids. The V gene's germline CDR1 is LNHDA and CDR2 SQIVND (reference sequence). The CDR3 loop reads CASSIAGQVILLYNEQFF. In nucleotides, the CDR3 is TGTGCCAGTAGTATAGCCGGACAGGTAATACTTCTCTACAATGAGCAGTTCTTC.

V usage is TRBV9 and J usage is TRBJ2-7; TRBD1 matches at 7 bases. The CDR3 length is 15 residues. J gave up 2 bases and V 3 bases, and 8 bases lay outside the gene matches. Germline V lookup: CDR1 SGDLS, CDR2 YYNGEE. This CDR3 is CASSARQGVTYEQYF. CDR3 sequence (DNA): TGTGCCAGCAGCGCTCGACAGGGTGTAACCTACGAGCAGTACTTC.

This chain connects TRBV7-2 to TRBJ1-4; 8 nucleotides agree with TRBD1. This CDR3 comprises 16 residues. In germline, CDR1 is SGHTA, CDR2 FQGNSA. With 2 bases clipped from V and 5 bases from J, the junction kept 7 bases outside the gene matches. The CDR3 coding sequence is TGTGCCAGCAGCTTATCTCAGGGGGCCCGGAATGAAAAACTGTTTTTT. Translation: CASSLSQGARNEKLFF.

J is TRBJ2-4 and V is TRBV30; 9 bases are a match to TRBD2. V lost 5 bases and J lost 6; bases outside the gene matches: 11. The germline V gene has CDR1 GTSNPN and CDR2 SVGIG (reference sequence). The CDR3 runs to 15 residues. The CDR3, as DNA: TGTGCCTGGGAAGGGGCGGGAGGGCCTGGAAACATTCAGTACTTC. It codes for CAWEGAGGPGNIQYF. Filled out from reference TRBV30 and TRBJ2-4, the complete variable domain reads SQTIHQWPATLVQPVGSPLSLECTVEGTSNPNLYWYRQAAGRGLQLLFYSVGIGQISSEVPQNLSASRPQDRQFILSSKKLLLSDSGFYLCAWEGAGGPGNIQYFGAGTRLSVL.

The rearrangement uses TRBV6-1 and TRBJ1-2; 9 bases align to TRBD1. The germline CDR1 and CDR2 sequences are MNHNS and SASEGT. The CDR3 extends over 14 amino acids. After removal of 7 bases from V and 8 bases from J, the junction contained 11 bases not matched to a gene. The CDR3 region has the DNA TGTGCCAGCAACAGACAGGGGGGAAACGGAGGCTACACCTTC. As protein: CASNRQGGNGGYTF.

This rearrangement joins TRBV13 to TRBJ1-1, with TRBD1 identical over 8 bases. V lost 2 bases to trimming and J lost 8 bases; unmatched junction nucleotides: 1. The CDR3 has 12 residues. Germline-derived CDR1 and CDR2 are PRHDT and FYEKMQ (reference sequence). The CDR3 loop reads CASSLRTGEAFF. For the CDR3, the DNA is TGTGCCAGCAGCTTACGGACAGGGGAAGCTTTCTTT.

The rearrangement links TRBV11-2 to TRBJ2-6, with TRBD1 matching over 8 bases. This CDR3 comprises 18 residues. Trimming took 9 bases from V and 0 from J; bases not matched to a gene: 13. From germline, CDR1 is SGHAT and CDR2 FQNNGV. The CDR3 reads CARPTPGQVNSGANVLTF. CDR3 coding DNA: TGTGCCAGACCGACGCCGGGACAGGTTAACTCTGGGGCCAACGTCCTGACTTTC.

The rearrangement uses TRBV18 and TRBJ1-5, with unresolved D. V dropped 2 bases and J dropped 0 bases, with 5 bases sitting between them. The CDR3 has 14 residues. Germline V gene data show CDR1 as KGHSH and CDR2 as LQKENI. DNA of the CDR3: TGTGCCAGCTCACCATCAGTTAGCAATCAGCCCCAGCATTTT. Amino acids: CASSPSVSNQPQHF.

The chain recombines TRBV7-8 with TRBJ2-7; 9 bases fit TRBD1. Germline V lookup: CDR1 SGHVS, CDR2 FQNEAQ. The V and J ends lost 5 bases and 3 bases, in that order; junction bases with no gene match: 8. The CDR3 loop spans 15 amino acids. CDR3 sequence: CASSTGQGIFYEQYF. DNA for the CDR3: TGTGCCAGCAGCACGGGACAGGGTATTTTCTACGAGCAGTACTTC.

The gene calls are TRBV7-8 and TRBJ1-1, with D tentatively TRBD1 (6 bases). V lost 5 bases and J lost 5, with 27 bases in between. CDR3 length: 18 residues. Germline CDR1 and CDR2: SGHVS and FQNEAQ. CDR3 sequence reads: CASSQKGQYRPLGTEAFF. CDR3 DNA: TGTGCCAGCAGCCAAAAGGGACAATATAGGCCACTTGGGACTGAAGCTTTCTTT.

The rearrangement links TRBV7-2 to TRBJ2-1, with 12 positions matching TRBD2. From germline, CDR1 is SGHTA and CDR2 FQGNSA. This CDR3 is 15 amino acids long. The V gene end was trimmed by 4 bases and the J gene end by 7 bases; junction bases not matched to a gene: 5. The CDR3 nucleotides are TGTGCCAGCAGCTCTTGGACTAGCGGGATGAATGAGCAGTTCTTC. As protein: CASSSWTSGMNEQFF. Based on the CDR3 plus reference TRBV7-2 and TRBJ2-1, the full variable domain is GAGVSQSPSNKVTEKGKDVELRCDPISGHTALYWYRQSLGQGLEFLIYFQGNSAPDKSGLPSDRFSAERTGGSVSTLTIQRTQQEDSAVYLCASSSWTSGMNEQFFGPGTRLTVL.

The J gene is TRBJ2-7, the V gene TRBV9; tentative D call: TRBD2 (5 bases). This CDR3 has 15 amino acids. Trimming stripped 0 bases from V and 2 bases from J, with 12 bases between. Germline values: CDR1 SGDLS, CDR2 YYNGEE. The CDR3 DNA is TGTGCCAGCAGCGTAGCTGACCTAGCACCCTACGAGCAGTACTTC. Translation gives CASSVADLAPYEQYF.

The chain has TRBV5-1 and TRBJ2-3; the match to TRBD2 covers 8 bases. Germline loops: CDR1 SGHRS, CDR2 YFSETQ. CDR3 size: 16 residues. V shed 3 bases, J shed 0 bases, and the junction held 6 bases outside the gene matches. DNA for the CDR3: TGCGCCAGCAGCTCACTAGCGGAGCCTAGCACAGATACGCAGTATTTT. Its translation: CASSSLAEPSTDTQYF.

This sequence joins TRBV12-5 and TRBJ1-1, with D perhaps matching TRBD1 (5 bases). Trimming took 5 bases from V and 3 from J, leaving 10 bases between them. The CDR3 consists of 13 residues. Germline CDR1 reads LGHNT; CDR2 reads FRNRAP. Here the CDR3 reads CASGVFRDTEAFF. For the CDR3, the DNA is TGTGCTAGTGGTGTTTTCAGGGACACTGAAGCTTTCTTT. The whole variable domain, filled in from reference TRBV12-5 and TRBJ1-1, reads DARVTQTPRHKVTEMGQEVTMRCQPILGHNTVFWYRQTMMQGLELLAYFRNRAPLDDSGMPKDRFSAEMPDATLATLKIQPSEPRDSAVYFCASGVFRDTEAFFGQGTRLTVV.

The chain recombines TRBV18 with TRBJ2-1, with D hard to call. Germline V gives CDR1 KGHSH, CDR2 LQKENI. The CDR3 length is 14 residues. V was clipped by 3 bases and J by 7 bases, with 13 bases between them. In nucleotides, the CDR3 is TGTGCCAGCTCACCTCTCCTGACTGGGAATGAGCAGTTCTTC. Its translation: CASSPLLTGNEQFF.

V gene TRBV18 combines with J gene TRBJ2-7; 8 bases match TRBD1. The germline V gene has CDR1 KGHSH and CDR2 LQKENI. The junction had 11 bases not matched to a gene; V was cut back by 6 bases and J by 7 bases. This CDR3 is 14 amino acids long. The CDR3 reads CASSLQGGPREQYF. CDR3 coding DNA: TGTGCCAGCTCGTTACAGGGGGGACCTCGGGAGCAGTACTTC.

The rearrangement uses TRBV10-3 and TRBJ2-7; TRBD2 aligns across 8 bases. The CDR3 covers 15 residues. The junction had 5 bases not matched to a gene; V was cut back by 3 bases and J by 1 base. From germline, CDR1 is ENHRY and CDR2 SYGVKD. The CDR3 DNA reads as TGTGCCATCAGTGACACCAGCGGGAGATCCTACGAGCAGTACTTC. Its protein product is CAISDTSGRSYEQYF.

The gene calls are TRBV7-9 and TRBJ1-1; no firm D call. This CDR3 comprises 13 residues. Germline CDR1 reads SEHNR; CDR2 reads FQNEAQ (reference sequence). Trimming took off 5 bases at V and 10 bases at J, with 17 bases between the two ends. The CDR3 DNA reads TGTGCCAGCAGCCCCCCGGGTGCGGGCGGAGCTTTCTTT. As protein: CASSPPGAGGAFF.

About this clone: The germline gene is not matched at one end of the junction; a read error may be the cause. The chain uses TRBV13 and TRBJ1-2; D uncertain. The CDR3 covers 13 residues. Germline lookup yields CDR1 PRHDT and CDR2 FYEKMQ (reference sequence). The CDR3 coding sequence is TGTGCCACGACAACACGAGGGTCGGATGGCCACACCTTC. The encoded protein is CATTTRGSDGHTF.

The V call is TRBV9, the J call TRBJ1-1; 7 bases are shared with TRBD1. V lost 1 base to trimming and J lost 2 bases; unmatched junction nucleotides: 2. CDR1 and CDR2 from the germline V gene are SGDLS and YYNGEE. The CDR3 loop spans 14 amino acids. In nucleotides, the CDR3 is TGTGCCAGCAGCGTACGAGGGGGCAACACTGAAGCTTTCTTT. Translated: CASSVRGGNTEAFF.

The V call is TRBV9, the J call TRBJ2-3; D perhaps matches TRBD2 (6 bases). V gave up 7 bases and J gave up 2 bases, with 11 bases separating them. The CDR3 runs to 13 residues. The germline gives CDR1 SGDLS, CDR2 YYNGEE. CDR3 loop: CASCAGTTDTQYF. The CDR3, as DNA: TGTGCCAGCTGCGCGGGAACCACAGATACGCAGTATTTT.

The genes are TRBV5-8 and TRBJ2-1; 8 bases are shared with TRBD2. CDR1 is SGHTS, CDR2 YDEGEE, per germline. The CDR3 has 17 amino acids. Trimming took 4 bases from V and 2 from J; bases not matched to a gene: 11. The CDR3 loop is CASSLGVAGLTYNEQFF. Written as DNA, the CDR3 is TGTGCCAGCAGCCTGGGGGTAGCGGGGCTAACCTACAATGAGCAGTTCTTC.

This sequence joins TRBV27 and TRBJ1-5, with D perhaps matching TRBD1 (6 bases). CDR3 length equals 16 residues. V gave up 1 base and J gave up 2 bases, with 12 bases separating them. Germline values: CDR1 MNHEY, CDR2 SMNVEV (reference sequence). The CDR3 sequence is CASSLFAGAGNQPQHF. CDR3 DNA sequence: TGTGCCAGCAGTTTATTCGCGGGGGCGGGCAATCAGCCCCAGCATTTT.

CDR3 sequence (DNA): TGTGCCAGCAGTCGACCGGGACAGTCGAGCTCCTATAATTCACCCCTCCACTTT. Protein sequence: CASSRPGQSSSYNSPLHF. V gene TRBV5-5 combines with J gene TRBJ1-6; 7 positions match TRBD1. The CDR3 spans 18 residues. The V and J ends lost 5 bases and 0 bases, in that order; junction bases with no gene match: 11. Germline CDR1 is SGHKS and CDR2 is YYEKEE (reference sequence).

The V gene is TRBV27, the J gene TRBJ2-1; 9 bases are a match to TRBD1. Unmatched junction bases numbered 1, after V lost 4 bases and J lost 0 bases. Germline CDR1 MNHEY, CDR2 SMNVEV (reference sequence). CDR3 size: 15 residues. The CDR3 DNA reads as TGTGCCAGCAGTTCGGACAGGGGCTCCTACAATGAGCAGTTCTTC. Residues: CASSSDRGSYNEQFF.

The chain carries TRBV9 and TRBJ2-3, with 8 bases aligning to TRBD2. The CDR3 extends over 15 amino acids. Germline V gives CDR1 SGDLS, CDR2 YYNGEE. Trimming cost V 4 bases and J 0 bases; bases outside gene matches: 4. The CDR3, as DNA: TGTGCCAGCAGCACGCGGGGGGCGAGCACAGATACGCAGTATTTT. Translating it yields CASSTRGASTDTQYF.

The chain carries TRBV6-5 and TRBJ2-5, with D unclear. The DNA matches TRBJ2-7 better at its end, which makes the J call doubtful. Germline CDR1 MNHEY, CDR2 SVGAGI. CDR3 length: 11 residues. CDR3 sequence reads: CASSERGEQYF. The CDR3 coding sequence is TGTGCCAGCAGTGAGCGCGGCGAGCAGTACTTC.

V usage is TRBV19 and J usage is TRBJ1-1; D perhaps matches TRBD1 (5 bases). V lost 3 bases and J 3 bases, leaving 11 bases between the germline ends. In germline, CDR1 is LNHDA, CDR2 SQIVND (reference sequence). The length of the CDR3 is 14 residues. In DNA, the CDR3 is TGTGCCAGTAGTATGCAGGGAGGCGACACTGAAGCTTTCTTT. Its translation is CASSMQGGDTEAFF.

V gene TRBV5-1 combines with J gene TRBJ2-5; TRBD1 agrees at 11 bases. TRBJ2-7 explains the end of the DNA better; the J call may be wrong. From germline, CDR1 is SGHRS and CDR2 YFSETQ. The CDR3 loop spans 15 amino acids. In DNA, the CDR3 is TGCGCCAGCAGCACCGGGACAGGGGGAACCCGCGAGCAGTACTTC. Translating gives CASSTGTGGTREQYF.

The gene calls are TRBV4-1 and TRBJ2-1; 7 nucleotides agree with TRBD2. Trimming removed 3 bases from V and 5 bases from J; junction bases left unmatched: 19. The germline gives CDR1 MGHRA, CDR2 YSYEKL. The CDR3 has 19 residues. The CDR3 DNA reads TGCGCCAGCAGCCAGGGCCCGTCAAGCGGGACCAGGAAAAACAATGAGCAGTTCTTC. This codes for CASSQGPSSGTRKNNEQFF.